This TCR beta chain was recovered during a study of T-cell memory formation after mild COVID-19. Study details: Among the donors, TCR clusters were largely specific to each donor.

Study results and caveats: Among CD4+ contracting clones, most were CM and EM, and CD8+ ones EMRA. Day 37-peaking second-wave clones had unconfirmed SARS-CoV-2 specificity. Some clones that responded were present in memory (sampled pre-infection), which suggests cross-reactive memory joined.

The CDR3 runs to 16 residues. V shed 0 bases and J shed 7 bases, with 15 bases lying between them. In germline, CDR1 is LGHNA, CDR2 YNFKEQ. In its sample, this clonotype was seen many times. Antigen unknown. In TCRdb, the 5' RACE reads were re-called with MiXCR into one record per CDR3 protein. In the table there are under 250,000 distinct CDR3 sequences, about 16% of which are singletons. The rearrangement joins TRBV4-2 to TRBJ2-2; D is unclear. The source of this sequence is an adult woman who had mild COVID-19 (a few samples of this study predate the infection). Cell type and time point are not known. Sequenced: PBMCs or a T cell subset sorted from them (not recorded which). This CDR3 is CASSQEFPPYDGELFF. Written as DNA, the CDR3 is TGTGCCAGCAGCCAAGAATTCCCCCCATATGACGGGGAGCTGTTTTTT.